The T cell receptor (beta chain) described here comes from a study of cytomegalovirus exposure and HLA in healthy donors. Primers included in the PCR were 60 Vbeta and 13 Jbeta primers. TCRdb's table, derived via immunoSEQ multiplex PCR, lists solely in-frame clones and lacks some. The sample has some 28,000 clones; about 62% are singletons. The CDR3 has 17 amino acids. CDR1 is LNHDA, CDR2 SQIVND, per germline (reference sequence). V lost 5 bases, J lost 4 bases, and 12 bases stayed unmatched. The source of this sequence is a male donor in good health and CMV-seropositive. The material sequenced was PBMCs. V is TRBV19 and J is TRBJ1-5; 9 bases line up with TRBD1. In nucleotides, the CDR3 is TGTGCCAGTAGTCGCCAACCGGGACAGGGAAGGAATCAGCCCCAGCATTTT. It is translated as CASSRQPGQGRNQPQHF.